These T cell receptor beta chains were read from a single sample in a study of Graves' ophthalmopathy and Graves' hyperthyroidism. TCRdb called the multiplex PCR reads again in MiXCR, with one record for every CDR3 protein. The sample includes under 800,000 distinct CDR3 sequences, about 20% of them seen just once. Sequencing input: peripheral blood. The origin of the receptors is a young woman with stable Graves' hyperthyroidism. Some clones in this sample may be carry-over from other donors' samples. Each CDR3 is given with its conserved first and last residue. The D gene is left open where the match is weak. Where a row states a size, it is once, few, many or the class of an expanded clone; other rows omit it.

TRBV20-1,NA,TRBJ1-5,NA,CSAFRDLNQPQHF,TGCAGTGCTTTCCGGGACCTTAATCAGCCCCAGCATTTT
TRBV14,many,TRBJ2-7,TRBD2,CASSPGLAGGRSQYF,TGTGCCAGCAGCCCGGGACTAGCGGGAGGCCGTTCCCAGTACTTC
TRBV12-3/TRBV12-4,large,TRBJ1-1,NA,CASSSQFLNTEAFF,TGTGCCAGCAGTTCCCAGTTTCTGAACACTGAAGCTTTCTTT
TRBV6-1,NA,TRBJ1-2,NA,CASIQTSRGGYTF,TGTGCCAGCATCCAAACCTCCCGTGGTGGCTACACCTTC
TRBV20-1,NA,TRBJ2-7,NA,CSAQTFQGTYEQYF,TGCAGTGCTCAAACCTTTCAGGGGACATACGAGCAGTACTTC
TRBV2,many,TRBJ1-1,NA,CASIPPYGNTEAFF,TGTGCCAGCATCCCGCCGTATGGGAACACTGAAGCTTTCTTT
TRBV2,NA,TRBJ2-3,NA,CASRPRDNTDTQYF,TGTGCCAGCAGGCCCAGGGACAACACAGATACGCAGTATTTT
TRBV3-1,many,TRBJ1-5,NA,CASSQGGAQPQHF,TGTGCCAGCAGCCAAGGGGGTGCTCAGCCCCAGCATTTT
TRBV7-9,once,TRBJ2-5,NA,CASSLFSYLGETRYF,TGTGCCAGCAGCTTATTCAGTTACTTAGGAGAGACCCGGTACTTC
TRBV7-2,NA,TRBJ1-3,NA,CASSLTGGGNTIYF,TGTGCCAGCAGCTTAACCGGGGGCGGGAACACCATATATTTT
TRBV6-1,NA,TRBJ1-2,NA,CASSASSGGYTF,TGTGCCAGCAGTGCCTCTTCCGGAGGCTACACCTTC
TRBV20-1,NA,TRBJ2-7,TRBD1,CSARDPDRVASEQYF,TGCAGTGCTAGAGATCCGGACAGGGTCGCTTCCGAGCAGTACTTC
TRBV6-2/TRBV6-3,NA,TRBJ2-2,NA,CASSYLRAVGGELFF,TGTGCCAGCAGTTACCTTCGGGCAGTCGGGGGGGAGCTGTTTTTT
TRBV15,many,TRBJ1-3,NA,CATSRAQGEGNTIYF,TGTGCCACCAGCAGAGCCCAGGGCGAAGGAAACACCATATATTTT
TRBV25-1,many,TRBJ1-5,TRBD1,CASSQGGYDNQPQHF,TGTGCCAGCAGCCAGGGGGGGTACGACAATCAGCCCCAGCATTTT
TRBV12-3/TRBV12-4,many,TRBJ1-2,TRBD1,CASTLDRGHGYTF,TGTGCCAGCACCCTAGACAGGGGGCATGGCTACACCTTC
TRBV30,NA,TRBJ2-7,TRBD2,CAWSVPPGGYEQYF,TGTGCCTGGAGTGTACCCCCGGGAGGGTACGAGCAGTACTTC
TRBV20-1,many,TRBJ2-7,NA,CSARGAILLGEQYF,TGCAGTGCTAGAGGGGCCATCTTGCTCGGGGAGCAGTACTTC
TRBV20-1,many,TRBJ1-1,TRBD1,CSARGDRGPEAFF,TGCAGTGCTAGAGGGGACAGGGGCCCTGAAGCTTTCTTT
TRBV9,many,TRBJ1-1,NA,CASSGPSNTEAFF,TGTGCCAGCAGCGGACCCTCGAACACTGAAGCTTTCTTT
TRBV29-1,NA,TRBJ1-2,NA,CSVRSDRNYGYTF,TGCAGCGTCCGATCCGACAGAAACTATGGCTACACCTTC
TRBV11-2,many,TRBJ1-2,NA,CASSYLPGKGFLGYTF,TGTGCCAGCAGCTATCTCCCGGGGAAGGGGTTCCTTGGCTACACCTTC
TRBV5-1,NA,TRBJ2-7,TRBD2,CASSLGTSLYEQYF,TGCGCCAGCAGCTTGGGGACTAGCCTCTACGAGCAGTACTTC
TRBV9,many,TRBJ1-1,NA,CASSTLQGANTEAFF,TGTGCCAGCAGCACCCTACAGGGAGCGAACACTGAAGCCTTCTTT
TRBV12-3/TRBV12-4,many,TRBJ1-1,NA,CASISGGTEAFF,TGTGCCAGCATCTCCGGGGGAACTGAAGCTTTCTTT
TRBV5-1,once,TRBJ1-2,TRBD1,CASSQGQARYGYTF,TGCGCCAGCAGCCAGGGACAGGCGCGCTATGGCTACACCTTC
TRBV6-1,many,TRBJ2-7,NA,CASSKDSGFYEQYF,TGTGCCAGCAGCAAAGATTCTGGCTTCTACGAGCAGTACTTC
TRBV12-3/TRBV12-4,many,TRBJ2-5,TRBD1,CASRFGDRGETQYF,TGTGCCAGCAGGTTCGGGGACAGGGGGGAGACCCAGTACTTC
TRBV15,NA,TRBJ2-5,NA,CATSRPNQGPETQYF,TGTGCCACCAGCAGACCCAATCAGGGGCCGGAGACCCAGTACTTC
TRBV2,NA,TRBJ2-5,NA,CASSASGRRQETQYF,TGTGCCAGCAGTGCCTCAGGGCGGCGGCAAGAGACCCAGTACTTC
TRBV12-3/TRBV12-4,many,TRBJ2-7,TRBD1,CASGGTGGPSSYEQYF,TGTGCCAGCGGTGGGACAGGGGGACCCTCCTCCTACGAGCAGTACTTC
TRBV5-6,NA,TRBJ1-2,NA,CASSLGYGGQVGYTF,TGTGCCAGCAGCTTGGGATACGGGGGTCAAGTCGGCTACACCTTC
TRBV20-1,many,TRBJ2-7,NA,CSARDDGPYEQYF,TGCAGTGCTAGAGATGACGGTCCCTACGAGCAGTACTTC
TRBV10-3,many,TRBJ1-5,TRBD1,CAISDSGQGGQPQHF,TGTGCCATCAGTGATTCGGGACAGGGGGGTCAGCCCCAGCATTTT
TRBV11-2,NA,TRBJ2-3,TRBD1,CASSSSNPGQGTDTQYF,TGTGCCAGCAGCTCTAGTAATCCGGGACAGGGTACAGATACGCAGTATTTT
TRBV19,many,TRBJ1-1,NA,CASSIVLGAKTEAFF,TGTGCCAGTAGTATAGTACTGGGGGCGAAGACTGAAGCTTTCTTT
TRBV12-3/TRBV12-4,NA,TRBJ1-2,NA,CASSFLADYGYTF,TGTGCCAGCAGTTTCTTGGCGGACTATGGCTACACCTTC
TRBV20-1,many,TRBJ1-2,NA,CSATLTGESGYTF,TGCAGTGCTACCCTCACGGGGGAGTCTGGCTACACCTTC
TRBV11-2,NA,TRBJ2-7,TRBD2,CASSWSGTSGSYEQYF,TGTGCCAGCAGCTGGTCCGGGACTAGCGGCTCCTACGAGCAGTACTTC
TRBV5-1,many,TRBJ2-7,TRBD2,CASSSGLAVALSYEQYF,TGCGCCAGCAGCTCCGGACTAGCGGTCGCCCTCTCCTACGAGCAGTACTTC
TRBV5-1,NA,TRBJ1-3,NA,CASTSGWGNGNTIYF,TGCGCCAGCACCTCAGGGTGGGGGAACGGAAACACCATATATTTT
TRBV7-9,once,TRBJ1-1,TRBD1,CASSFPTGIQAEAFF,TGTGCCAGCAGCTTCCCGACAGGGATCCAGGCTGAAGCTTTCTTT
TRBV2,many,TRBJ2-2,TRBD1,CASSGTVTGELFF,TGTGCCAGCAGCGGGACAGTCACCGGGGAGCTGTTTTTT
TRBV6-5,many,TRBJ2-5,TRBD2,CASSYGTSGSVETQYF,TGTGCCAGCAGTTACGGGACTAGCGGGAGTGTAGAGACCCAGTACTTC
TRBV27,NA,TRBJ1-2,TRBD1,CASSFRLGQGANYGYTF,TGTGCCAGCAGTTTTCGTCTCGGACAGGGGGCTAACTATGGCTACACCTTC
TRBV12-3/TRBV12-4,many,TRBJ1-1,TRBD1,CASSGDRGIEAFF,TGTGCCAGCAGTGGGGACAGGGGGATCGAAGCTTTCTTT
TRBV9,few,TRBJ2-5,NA,CASSVEIWGGLETQYF,TGTGCCAGCAGCGTAGAAATATGGGGGGGCTTAGAGACCCAGTACTTC
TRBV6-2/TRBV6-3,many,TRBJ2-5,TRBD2,CASRQPRGQRGYQETQYF,TGTGCCAGCAGACAACCCCGGGGCCAGCGGGGGTACCAAGAGACCCAGTACTTC
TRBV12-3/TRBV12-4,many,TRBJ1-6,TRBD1,CASSPQTGFGSPLHF,TGTGCCAGCAGTCCTCAGACAGGGTTCGGCTCACCCCTCCACTTT
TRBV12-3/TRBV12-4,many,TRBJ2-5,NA,CASSFGSGGETQYF,TGTGCCAGCAGTTTTGGTAGCGGCGGTGAGACCCAGTACTTC
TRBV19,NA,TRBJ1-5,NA,CASSIRAVGIQPQHF,TGTGCCAGTAGTATTCGGGCCGTCGGCATTCAGCCCCAGCATTTT
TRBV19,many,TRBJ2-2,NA,CASRYVYTGELFF,TGTGCCAGTCGTTACGTCTACACCGGGGAGCTGTTTTTT
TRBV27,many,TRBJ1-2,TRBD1,CASSLETGGGYTF,TGTGCCAGCAGTTTAGAGACAGGGGGCGGCTACACCTTC
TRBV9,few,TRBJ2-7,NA,CASSTPGSYDQYF,TGTGCCAGCAGCACGCCGGGTTCCTACGATCAGTACTTC
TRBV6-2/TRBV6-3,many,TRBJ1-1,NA,CASSYGRTTEAFF,TGTGCCAGCAGTTACGGGAGGACCACTGAAGCTTTCTTT